This entry concerns a single T cell receptor beta chain. Its antigen remains unknown. This entry comes from a study of vaccination effects on CD4 cells after COVID-19. Germline V gives CDR1 LNHDA, CDR2 SQIVND (reference sequence). The CDR3 contains 15 residues. The V and J ends lost 1 base and 2 bases, in that order; junction bases with no gene match: 4. General study results and limits: Few convalescent patients were included, and no early post-infection timepoints were sampled.

Before any sequencing was done, the ViraFEST assay used viral peptide pools to expand antigen-specific CD4+ T cells. Scientists isolated CD4+ T cells after a roughly nine-day culture period ended. Participants got two doses of BNT162b2 or mRNA-1273 vaccine. Generated by immunoSEQ multiplex PCR, the TCRdb table keeps only in-frame clones and is missing some. The sample carries 25,000 to 30,000 clones, around 67% recorded once. The receptor was derived from a human donor who received a COVID-19 vaccine. The material sequenced was CD4+ T cells from PBMCs cultured with HCoV-229E spike peptides, taken after COVID-19 vaccination. The J gene is TRBJ2-7, the V gene TRBV19; 8 bases are shared with TRBD1. The CDR3 reads CASSIGYRGTYEQYF. CDR3 coding DNA: TGTGCCAGTAGTATAGGGTACAGGGGGACCTACGAGCAGTACTTC.